This is a list of T cell receptor beta chains from one sample in a study of blood T cell repertoires in COVID-19. Some clones are missing from TCRdb's copy, which holds only in-frame ones; the method was immunoSEQ multiplex PCR. Of 150,000 to 200,000 clones detected, about four fifths appear once; the ten largest clones hold roughly 11%. What was sequenced was peripheral blood. The origin of the receptors is a woman between 40 and 50 years old with COVID-19, enrolled during active disease. Both conserved end residues are part of each CDR3. A D gene is named only where the DNA matches it firmly. Size is stated for part of the rows, as once, few or many counts, or as a class when the clone is expanded.

>TRBV3-1/TRBV3-2|TRBD1|-|TRBJ1-3
CASSQGQGSGNTIYF
TGTGCCAGCAGCCAGGGACAGGGGTCTGGAAACACCATATATTTT
>TRBV7-8|TRBD1|few|TRBJ2-3
CASSLVGNRGPDTDTQYF
TGTGCCAGCAGCTTAGTTGGCAATAGGGGGCCAGACACAGATACGCAGTATTTT
>TRBV11-2|-|-|TRBJ1-1
CASSPQVMNTEAFF
TGTGCCAGCAGCCCACAGGTAATGAACACTGAAGCTTTCTTT
>TRBV19|-|-|TRBJ2-1
CATHTGGVDDEQFF
TGTGCCACCCATACAGGGGGGGTGGACGATGAGCAGTTCTTC
>TRBV14|-|-|TRBJ2-5
CASSHQLFPYTTTETQYF
TGTGCCAGCAGCCATCAACTTTTTCCTTACACCACTACGGAGACCCAGTACTTC
>TRBV9|TRBD1|-|TRBJ2-2
CASSVGGGDRFGELFF
TGTGCCAGCAGCGTAGGAGGGGGCGATAGATTCGGGGAGCTGTTTTTT
>TRBV19|-|-|TRBJ2-6
CASRRAGSGANVLTF
TGTGCCAGTAGGAGGGCCGGCTCTGGGGCCAACGTCCTGACTTTC
>TRBV10-1|TRBD2|-|TRBJ2-3
CASSGLAGGVTDTQYF
TGCGCCAGCAGTGGACTAGCGGGAGGTGTAACAGATACGCAGTATTTT
>TRBV30|-|-|TRBJ1-5
CAWSALQYGRGDQPQHF
TGTGCCTGGAGTGCCCTCCAGTATGGGAGGGGGGATCAGCCCCAGCATTTT
>TRBV7-2|-|-|TRBJ1-2
CASSLLHIQEAYGYTF
TGTGCCAGCAGCTTATTACATATCCAGGAGGCCTATGGCTACACCTTC
>TRBV30|TRBD1|-|TRBJ2-5
CACTGTGVEETQYF
TGTGCCTGTACCGGGACAGGGGTTGAAGAGACCCAGTACTTC
>TRBV15|-|-|TRBJ1-2
CATSRDHGGHYGYTF
TGTGCCACCAGCAGAGATCACGGGGGGCACTATGGCTACACCTTC
>TRBV4-2|TRBD2|-|TRBJ2-6
CASSQEPTSTGANVLTF
TGTGCCAGCAGCCAAGAACCGACTAGCACCGGGGCCAACGTCCTGACTTTC
>TRBV19|-|once|TRBJ2-4
CASGALAKNIQYF
TGTGCCAGTGGAGCCTTAGCCAAAAACATTCAGTACTTC
>TRBV11-1|-|-|TRBJ1-1
CASSPRDGGHTEAFF
TGTGCCAGCAGCCCGCGGGACGGCGGTCACACTGAAGCTTTCTTT
>TRBV27|-|-|TRBJ1-2
CASGHSNYGYTF
TGTGCCAGCGGGCATTCTAACTATGGCTACACCTTC
>TRBV11-2|TRBD2|-|TRBJ2-5
CASSFVGGGPLETQYF
TGTGCCAGCAGCTTTGTGGGGGGAGGGCCCTTGGAGACCCAGTACTTC
>TRBV5-5|-|-|TRBJ1-2
CASSLSTVDNYGYTF
TGTGCCAGCAGCTTGTCGACAGTCGATAACTATGGCTACACCTTC
>TRBV27|TRBD1|-|TRBJ2-5
CASSSWDSEETQYF
TGTGCCAGCAGTTCCTGGGACAGCGAAGAGACCCAGTACTTC
>TRBV6-1|-|-|TRBJ2-2
CASRLQGGRGELFF
TGTGCCAGCAGACTCCAAGGGGGACGCGGGGAGCTGTTTTTT
>TRBV19|-|-|TRBJ1-5
CASKKIEFNRIADQPQHF
TGTGCCAGTAAAAAAATCGAATTTAACAGAATAGCGGATCAGCCCCAGCATTTT
>TRBV7-2|-|-|TRBJ1-5
CASSFGRNQPQHF
TGTGCCAGCAGCTTCGGGAGGAATCAGCCCCAGCATTTT
>TRBV2|-|-|TRBJ1-1
CASSQDTVNTEAFF
TGTGCCAGCAGTCAGGACACAGTGAACACTGAAGCTTTCTTT
>TRBV9|TRBD2|-|TRBJ2-1
CASSHGTSGTVAYNEQFF
TGTGCCAGCAGCCATGGGACTAGCGGAACCGTTGCCTACAATGAGCAGTTCTTC
>TRBV3-1/TRBV3-2|-|-|TRBJ2-7
CASSQDGAYWSSYEQYF
TGTGCCAGCAGCCAAGATGGGGCGTACTGGAGCTCCTACGAGCAGTACTTC
>TRBV7-2|TRBD2|-|TRBJ2-7
CASSPEAAGGWNEQYF
TGTGCCAGCAGCCCCGAGGCGGCGGGAGGGTGGAACGAGCAGTACTTC
>TRBV19|-|-|TRBJ1-3
CASSPRPGLVSGNTIYF
TGTGCCAGTAGTCCCCGCCCGGGACTGGTGTCTGGAAACACCATATATTTT
>TRBV5-4|-|-|TRBJ1-1
CASSLGPRAEAFF
TGTGCCAGCAGCTTGGGTCCGAGGGCTGAAGCTTTCTTT
>TRBV30|-|-|TRBJ1-2
CAWGTGTNYGYTF
TGTGCCTGGGGAACCGGGACTAACTATGGCTACACCTTC
>TRBV7-8|TRBD2|-|TRBJ2-1
CASSKPGLGPNEQFF
TGTGCCAGCAGCAAACCGGGACTAGGACCCAATGAGCAGTTCTTC
>TRBV18|TRBD1|-|TRBJ1-6
CASSPGTGASPLHF
TGTGCCAGCTCTCCCGGGACAGGGGCTTCACCCCTCCACTTT
>TRBV28|-|few|TRBJ1-1
CASSLLPVISGQGALEAFF
TGTGCCAGCAGTTTACTACCTGTCATTTCTGGGCAAGGGGCTCTAGAAGCTTTCTTT
>TRBV6-1|TRBD2|-|TRBJ2-2
CASSAIAGGPVGELFF
TGTGCCAGCAGTGCAATAGCGGGAGGGCCGGTCGGGGAGCTGTTTTTT
>TRBV19|-|-|TRBJ1-1
CASSREGMGNTEAFF
TGTGCCAGTAGTCGGGAGGGAATGGGTAACACTGAAGCTTTCTTT
>TRBV15|TRBD2|-|TRBJ2-7
CATSSRLAVSYEQYF
TGTGCCACCAGCTCCCGACTAGCGGTCTCCTACGAGCAGTACTTC
>TRBV29-1|-|-|TRBJ1-1
CSVDWGGPNTEAFF
TGCAGCGTTGACTGGGGGGGCCCTAACACTGAAGCTTTCTTT
>TRBV11-2|-|many|TRBJ2-2
CASSGGSRRTGELFF
TGTGCCAGCAGCGGAGGGTCGCGAAGGACCGGGGAGCTGTTTTTT
>TRBV29-1|-|-|TRBJ1-1
CTGTEMNTEAFF
TGCACCGGTACAGAAATGAACACTGAAGCTTTCTTT
>TRBV29-1|TRBD2|-|TRBJ2-5
CSVEDPDMTSGRYQETQYF
TGCAGCGTTGAAGATCCGGATATGACTAGCGGGAGGTACCAAGAGACCCAGTACTTC
>TRBV7-8|-|few|TRBJ2-2
CASSLHGIGGTGELFF
TGTGCCAGCAGCTTACACGGGATCGGGGGAACCGGGGAGCTGTTTTTT
>TRBV27|TRBD2|-|TRBJ2-2
CASSLSGLAGGKNTGELFF
TGTGCCAGCAGCCTGAGCGGACTAGCGGGAGGAAAGAACACCGGGGAGCTGTTTTTT
>TRBV3-1/TRBV3-2|TRBD1|-|TRBJ2-5
CASSLGTAEETQYF
TGTGCCAGCAGCCTGGGGACAGCTGAAGAGACCCAGTACTTC
>TRBV3-1/TRBV3-2|-|-|TRBJ2-3
CASSQQGSRDTQYF
TGTGCCAGCAGCCAACAGGGCTCCAGGGATACGCAGTATTTT
>TRBV9|-|-|TRBJ2-5
CASSVRGLPQETQYF
TGTGCCAGCAGCGTACGTGGACTACCACAAGAGACCCAGTACTTC
>TRBV18|-|-|TRBJ2-1
CASSPNYGGGLSSYNEQFF
TGTGCCAGCTCACCGAACTATGGAGGTGGGCTGAGCTCCTACAATGAGCAGTTCTTC
>TRBV4-2|-|-|TRBJ2-7
CASSQTPSPTYEQYF
TGTGCCAGCAGCCAAACGCCTTCCCCTACCTACGAGCAGTACTTC
>TRBV11-2|-|few|TRBJ1-1
CASNLLMVTEAFF
TGTGCCAGCAACCTCCTGATGGTGACAGAAGCTTTCTTT
>TRBV24-1|-|-|TRBJ1-5
CATSDKGEYVSNQPQHF
TGTGCCACCAGTGATAAAGGGGAATACGTTAGCAATCAGCCCCAGCATTTT
>TRBV19|-|-|TRBJ1-2
CASSDYGYTF
TGTGCCAGTAGCGACTATGGCTACACCTTC
>TRBV10-1|-|-|TRBJ1-4
CASSESKSGGNEKLFF
TGCGCCAGCAGTGAGTCGAAGTCGGGTGGGAATGAAAAACTGTTTTTT
>TRBV7-8|-|once|TRBJ2-3
CASSLVVLTDTQYF
TGTGCCAGCAGCTTAGTTGTCCTGACAGATACGCAGTATTTT
>TRBV3-1/TRBV3-2|-|-|TRBJ2-3
CASSPRTSRGADTQYF
TGTGCCAGCAGCCCGAGGACTAGCAGGGGGGCAGATACGCAGTATTTT
>TRBV30|TRBD1|-|TRBJ2-7
CAWEAGTAYEQYF
TGTGCCTGGGAGGCCGGGACAGCCTACGAGCAGTACTTC
>TRBV6-5|TRBD1|-|TRBJ1-6
CASSTQDRANSPLHF
TGTGCCAGCAGTACCCAGGACAGGGCGAATTCACCCCTCCACTTT